These 8 T cell receptor beta chains were all obtained from the same sample, sequenced in a study of blood T cell repertoires in COVID-19. The repertoire was sequenced with immunoSEQ multiplex PCR; TCRdb's copy has only in-frame clones and lacks some. The repertoire consists of some 74,000 clones, with roughly 80% occurring once and the leading ten covering 15% to 20%. Sample: peripheral blood. The receptors derive from an elderly woman with acute or convalescent COVID-19.

This chain's CDR3 is CAWGLGGGSYNEQFF. CDR3 sequence (DNA): TGTGCCTGGGGGCTGGGCGGGGGCTCCTACAATGAGCAGTTCTTC. J is TRBJ2-1 and V is TRBV30, with 7 bases identical to TRBD2. The CDR3 sequence is 15 residues long. V was clipped by 5 bases and J by 0 bases; unmatched bases: 7. Per germline, CDR1 GTSNPN and CDR2 SVGIG (reference sequence).

This clone was recorded only once. The gene calls are TRBV27 and TRBJ2-7; TRBD2 agrees at 11 bases. This CDR3 spans 18 amino acids. The germline gives CDR1 MNHEY, CDR2 SMNVEV (reference sequence). V lost 7 bases and J lost 9; bases outside the gene matches: 23. The CDR3 here is CASNPGPGLADDWGGQYF. The CDR3 DNA follows: TGTGCCAGCAATCCGGGGCCGGGACTAGCGGACGACTGGGGGGGGCAGTACTTC.

The chain links TRBV18 to TRBJ1-1; D gene unclear. The V gene's germline CDR1 is KGHSH and CDR2 LQKENI. The CDR3 extends over 15 amino acids. V lost 0 bases and J 0 bases, leaving 8 bases between the germline ends. CDR3 coding DNA: TGTGCCAGCTCACCACCGAGGGCCGTGAACACTGAAGCTTTCTTT. Its protein product is CASSPPRAVNTEAFF. Full variable domain (missing parts from reference TRBV18 and TRBJ1-1): NAGVMQNPRHLVRRRGQEARLRCSPMKGHSHVYWYRQLPEEGLKFMVYLQKENIIDESGMPKERFSAEFPKEGPSILRIQQVVRGDSAAYFCASSPPRAVNTEAFFGQGTRLTVV.

The V gene is TRBV11-1, the J gene TRBJ2-3; TRBD2 matches at 8 bases. The CDR3 is made up of 16 amino acids. The V gene end was trimmed by 8 bases and the J gene end by 1 base; junction bases not matched to a gene: 11. The germline V gene encodes CDR1 SGHAT and CDR2 FQDESV (reference sequence). CDR3 residues: CASGPRSGGGTDTQYF. In DNA form, the CDR3 reads TGTGCCAGCGGACCTCGGAGCGGGGGAGGCACAGATACGCAGTATTTT.

The chain has TRBV6-6 and TRBJ1-3; the D gene is possibly TRBD1 (6 bases). Germline CDR1 MNHNY, CDR2 SVGAGI (reference sequence). This CDR3 comprises 15 residues. The V end was cut by 6 bases, the J end by 0 bases, with 12 bases between. The CDR3 region is CASSRDTFSGNTIYF. CDR3 DNA sequence: TGTGCCAGCAGCCGGGACACCTTCTCTGGAAACACCATATATTTT.

This clone was counted a few times. DNA for the CDR3: TGTGCCGCCCGAGGAGGCGGGGGGGTCTTCTCCTACGAGCAGTACTTC. Protein product: CAARGGGGVFSYEQYF. This chain connects TRBV30 to TRBJ2-7; 9 nucleotides agree with TRBD2. CDR3 length equals 16 residues. J was trimmed by 0 bases and V by 8 bases; bases with no gene match: 14. Germline V CDR1 and CDR2: GTSNPN, SVGIG (reference sequence).

The chain joins TRBV7-6 to TRBJ1-5; D is undetermined. Germline values: CDR1 SGHVS, CDR2 FNYEAQ. The CDR3 consists of 11 residues. V was shortened by 8 bases and J by 6 bases, with 8 bases between the two germline ends. In DNA form, the CDR3 reads TGTGCCAGCGGATGGAGTCAGCCCCAGCATTTT. Its translation: CASGWSQPQHF.

The rearrangement uses TRBV19 and TRBJ1-2; TRBD1 matches 7 bases. Germline V CDR1 and CDR2: LNHDA, SQIVND (reference sequence). V lost 6 bases and J lost 5; bases outside the gene matches: 9. This CDR3 has 14 residues. CDR3 DNA: TGTGCCAGTAGCCAAGGGGGCGGATCATATGGCTACACCTTC. Its translation: CASSQGGGSYGYTF.